These T cell receptor beta chains were read from a single sample in a study of T cell responses to AZD1222 COVID-19 vaccine. The method was immunoSEQ multiplex PCR; TCRdb's version includes in-frame clones alone and lacks a portion of them. The table records 160,000 or so clones, under 95% of them present only once. The sequencing here drew on peripheral blood, taken on day 0 of MenACWY control vaccination. The receptors derive from an adult in good health. The CDR3 runs from the conserved cysteine through the conserved F or W. Fields, in order: D gene, V gene, clone size, J gene, CDR3 DNA, CDR3 protein. D genes are given only for firm matches. Size is omitted from some rows. Given values are once, few, many or a class for expanded clones.

TRBD1	TRBV18	once	TRBJ1-1	TGTGCCAGCTCACGGGACAGGGAAGGAGCTTTCTTT	CASSRDREGAFF
.	TRBV6-4	.	TRBJ1-2	TGTGCCAGCAGTGACCAGGGTGGCGGCTACACCTTC	CASSDQGGGYTF
.	TRBV30	.	TRBJ1-5	TGTGCCTGGAGTGTGGGCAGGAGCAATCAGCCCCAGCATTTT	CAWSVGRSNQPQHF
.	TRBV19	.	TRBJ2-3	TGTGCCAGTAGTATGCCGACCGCTTGGGACTCCCTGACCGAATCGCAGTATTTT	CASSMPTAWDSLTESQYF
.	TRBV6-2/TRBV6-3	.	TRBJ2-1	TGTGCCAGCAGTTACTCTGGGGAATGGAATGAGCAGTTCTTC	CASSYSGEWNEQFF
.	TRBV27	.	TRBJ2-6	TGTGCCAGCAGGACAGTAAGCTCTGGGGCCAACGTCCTGACTTTC	CASRTVSSGANVLTF
.	TRBV12-5	.	TRBJ2-7	TGTGCTAGTGGTTTGGGGTGGGGCAAAGACTACGAGCAGTACTTC	CASGLGWGKDYEQYF
.	TRBV18	.	TRBJ2-1	TGTGCCAGCTCACCACGCGGGGTCGGTGAGCAGTTCTTC	CASSPRGVGEQFF
.	TRBV6-5	once	TRBJ2-7	TGTGCCAGCAGTTCCATTCAGCGGGAGCAGTACTTC	CASSSIQREQYF
TRBD1	TRBV15	.	TRBJ1-1	TGTGCCACCAGCGGTGGGACAGGGTTAAGCACTGAAGCTTTCTTT	CATSGGTGLSTEAFF
.	TRBV7-3	.	TRBJ1-2	TGTGCCAGCAGCGCCTCACGGGCCTCCTCTCATGGCTACACCTTC	CASSASRASSHGYTF
.	TRBV7-8	.	TRBJ1-1	TGTGCCAGCAGCTTAGTTTCAGGGCTTAACACTGAAGCTTTCTTT	CASSLVSGLNTEAFF
.	TRBV28	.	TRBJ1-1	TGTGCCAGCAGTCATGGTACTGAAGCTTTCTTT	CASSHGTEAFF
TRBD1	TRBV6-1	.	TRBJ1-4	TGTGCCAGCAGTGACCAGGGGGGAAATGAAAAACTGTTTTTT	CASSDQGGNEKLFF
.	TRBV11-2	.	TRBJ2-5	TGTGCCAGCAGCTTAGAAACGACAGCGACCACCCAGTACTTC	CASSLETTATTQYF
TRBD2	TRBV24-1	.	TRBJ2-2	TGTGCCACCAGTCCCGCTAGCGGGAGTGGGCCCGGGGAGCTGTTTTTT	CATSPASGSGPGELFF
.	TRBV5-6	once	TRBJ1-3	TGTGCCAGCAGCTTGGTAGGGATTTACTCTGGAAACACCATATATTTT	CASSLVGIYSGNTIYF
.	TRBV11-3	.	TRBJ1-1	TGTGCCAGCAGCTTAGCCGGCGCCACTGAAGCTTTCTTT	CASSLAGATEAFF
.	TRBV27	.	TRBJ1-6	TGTGCCAGCATCTCTCGGGGGGGTCTCTATAATTCACCCCTCCACTTT	CASISRGGLYNSPLHF
.	TRBV4-1	.	TRBJ1-2	TGCGCCAGCAGCAGGGACGGTCAAGCTCTGGTCTTC	CASSRDGQALVF
.	TRBV19	.	TRBJ2-3	TGTGCCAGTAGTAAGGGTCTGGGGACAGATACGCAGTATTTT	CASSKGLGTDTQYF
.	TRBV9	.	TRBJ1-5	TGTGCCAGCAGTTCCCGGGACAGCAATCAGCCCCAGCATTTT	CASSSRDSNQPQHF
.	TRBV4-1	.	TRBJ1-2	TGCGCCAGCAGCCTTCCGGACACCCCTTCCCGTGGCTACACCTTC	CASSLPDTPSRGYTF
TRBD2	TRBV2	.	TRBJ2-1	TGTGCCAGCGGGACTAGCGGGGCCCAGAACTCCTACAATGAGCAGTTCTTC	CASGTSGAQNSYNEQFF
TRBD1	TRBV6-5	.	TRBJ2-5	TGTGCCAGCAAGACAGGGGGCGCCGTCCAAGAGACCCAGTACTTC	CASKTGGAVQETQYF
.	TRBV30	.	TRBJ1-1	TGTGCCTGCGGAGGGATAAACACTGAAGCTTTCTTT	CACGGINTEAFF
.	TRBV19	.	TRBJ2-2	TGTGCCAGTACGGGTAGCAGGGTGGACACCGGGGAGCTGTTTTTT	CASTGSRVDTGELFF
.	TRBV7-2	.	TRBJ2-5	TGTGCCAGCAGCTTAAATCCTCTAGCGACTCGCCAAGAGACCCAGTACTTC	CASSLNPLATRQETQYF
TRBD2	TRBV2	.	TRBJ2-7	TGTGCCAGCAGTGTGACTAGCGGCTACGAGCAGTACTTC	CASSVTSGYEQYF
.	TRBV7-7	.	TRBJ2-7	TGTGCCAGCAGCTTAGGGGGCGGGGATTTCGACGAGCAGTACTTC	CASSLGGGDFDEQYF
.	TRBV6-5	.	TRBJ2-3	TGTGCCAGCAGCCTACGGGAAGATACGCAGTATTTT	CASSLREDTQYF
TRBD1	TRBV27	.	TRBJ1-2	TGTGCCAGCAGGGACGGGGGGACAGCGCTCTATGGCTACACCTTC	CASRDGGTALYGYTF